These 8 T cell receptor beta chains originate from one sample sequenced in a study of OX40 agonist ivuxolimab in advanced cancers. Assay: immunoSEQ multiplex PCR; the TCRdb copy retains only in-frame clones and omits some. The data show some 55,000 clones, around 84% seen once. The sequencing used CD4+ or CD8+ T cells sorted from blood, collected in a trial of the OX40 agonist ivuxolimab. All receptors come from an adult with an advanced solid tumor such as melanoma, head and neck, liver or kidney cancer.

V gene TRBV7-3 combines with J gene TRBJ2-5, with TRBD1 matching 12 bases. Looked up from germline, CDR1 is SGHTA and CDR2 is FQGTGA. There are 16 residues in the CDR3. V shed 5 bases and J 5 bases; nucleotides not matched to a gene: 9. The CDR3 sequence is CASSPGDRGRGETQYF. The DNA for the CDR3 is TGTGCCAGCAGCCCAGGGGACAGGGGGCGCGGGGAGACCCAGTACTTC.

The chain is built from TRBV7-6 and TRBJ2-1; 12 bases line up with TRBD2. The CDR3 is made up of 16 amino acids. Germline CDR1 and CDR2: SGHVS and FNYEAQ. With V trimmed by 1 base and J by 9 bases, 7 bases remained unmatched. CDR3 DNA sequence: TGTGCCAGCAGCTTAGGTCTAGCGGGAGGGCCGGGTGAGCAGTTCTTC. Encoded protein: CASSLGLAGGPGEQFF.

J is TRBJ2-7 and V is TRBV15; 10 nucleotides match TRBD2. The CDR3 consists of 16 residues. CDR1 is LNHNV, CDR2 YYDKDF, per germline (reference sequence). Germline trimming cut 3 bases from V and 2 bases from J; bases unmatched to any gene: 7. The CDR3 nucleotides read TGTGCCACCAGCAGGGCCGGGACTAGCGCGACCTACGAGCAGTACTTC. Residues: CATSRAGTSATYEQYF.

This chain uses TRBV19 with TRBJ2-1; a weak D match, TRBD2 (6 bases). The CDR3 covers 15 residues. Trimming cost V 3 bases and J 8 bases, with 17 bases left between them. Germline-derived CDR1 and CDR2 are LNHDA and SQIVND (reference sequence). The CDR3 region is CASSIRSGDGYEQFF. The CDR3 nucleotides are TGTGCCAGTAGTATTCGGTCGGGAGATGGGTATGAGCAGTTCTTC.

The V and J genes are TRBV27 and TRBJ2-1; D unresolved. Germline V gene data show CDR1 as MNHEY and CDR2 as SMNVEV (reference sequence). V was clipped by 0 bases and J by 5 bases, with 14 bases between them. The CDR3 has 16 amino acids. CDR3 region: CASSLSGSYRNNEQFF. CDR3 DNA: TGTGCCAGCAGTTTATCAGGGTCCTATAGAAACAATGAGCAGTTCTTC.

In DNA form, the CDR3 reads TGTGCCAGCAGCTTATCTTCGGGACTAGACACAGATACGCAGTATTTT. Protein: CASSLSSGLDTDTQYF. The chain uses TRBV11-2 and TRBJ2-3; 8 bases map to TRBD2. The CDR3 covers 16 residues. CDR1 and CDR2 (germline): SGHAT, FQNNGV. J was trimmed by 2 bases and V by 2 bases; bases with no gene match: 6. Variable domain in full (rest from reference TRBV11-2 and TRBJ2-3): EAGVAQSPRYKIIEKRQSVAFWCNPISGHATLYWYQQILGQGPKLLIQFQNNGVVDDSQLPKDRFSAERLKGVDSTLKIQPAKLEDSAVYLCASSLSSGLDTDTQYFGPGTRLTVL.

The chain carries TRBV6-6 and TRBJ1-1; D perhaps matches TRBD1 (5 bases). V was cut by 7 bases and J by 3 bases, with 18 bases left in between. Germline V CDR1 and CDR2: MNHNY, SVGAGI (reference sequence). The CDR3 totals 15 residues. CDR3 loop: CASTLGPGRYTEAFF. The CDR3 coding sequence is TGTGCCAGCACCCTGGGACCCGGGAGGTACACTGAAGCTTTCTTT.

This clone appeared once. The chain is built from TRBV9 and TRBJ2-1, with 9 nucleotides matching TRBD2. The germline V gene has CDR1 SGDLS and CDR2 YYNGEE. The V segment lost 2 bases and the J segment 5 bases; nucleotides outside the gene matches: 5. This CDR3 comprises 15 residues. CDR3 amino acids: CASSVLLAGNNEQFF. DNA of the CDR3: TGTGCCAGCAGCGTCCTACTAGCGGGTAACAATGAGCAGTTCTTC.